This is a list of T cell receptor beta chains from one sample in a study of blood T cell repertoires in COVID-19. The repertoire was sequenced with immunoSEQ multiplex PCR; TCRdb's copy has only in-frame clones and lacks some. This table has roughly 210,000 clones, around 86% appearing once. Sample: PBMCs or T cells enriched from blood (not recorded which). These receptors all come from a young man in a cohort exposed to, infected with or recovered from COVID-19 (not recorded which). CDR3s include the opening cysteine and the closing phenylalanine or tryptophan.

v_call	j_call	cdr3_aa
TRBV3-1/TRBV3-2	TRBJ1-2	CASSQPGVNYGYTF
TRBV5-4	TRBJ1-1	CASEGRGVTEAFF
TRBV6-5	TRBJ2-1	CASSFTGSSNEQFF
TRBV2	TRBJ2-7	CASSEVSNYEQYF
TRBV5-5	TRBJ1-2	CASSLAGGLNYGYTF
TRBV5-1	TRBJ1-5	CASSSTGNGNQPQHF
TRBV7-2	TRBJ2-2	CASSPKQGGTGELFF
TRBV3-1/TRBV3-2	TRBJ2-3	CASTPRGAAGGVDRTDTQYF
TRBV19	TRBJ2-7	CASRGQGVYEQYF
TRBV29-1	TRBJ2-3	CSVDGGGQGKSTDTQYF
TRBV14	TRBJ1-1	CASSRAQGAGTEAFF
TRBV7-8	TRBJ2-4	CASSLHTFRGLAKNIQYF
TRBV2	TRBJ2-1	CASRYQGGFNEQFF
TRBV10-3	TRBJ2-7	CANSFSGRSEQYF
TRBV5-1	TRBJ1-4	CASSLVGVNEKLFF
TRBV29-1	TRBJ2-7	CSAGTGRSYEQYF
TRBV28	TRBJ2-5	CASSLTAQGGQETQYF
TRBV5-4	TRBJ2-7	CASSSAPGLAAYEQYF
TRBV7-3	TRBJ1-2	CASSSTGAYGYTF
TRBV6-6	TRBJ2-5	CASSSHRGLGETQYF
TRBV4-1	TRBJ1-3	CASRQTGAGNTIYF
TRBV14	TRBJ2-1	CASSRGLAGEEEQFF
TRBV28	TRBJ1-5	CASSPPGPGAAPQHF
TRBV28	TRBJ1-4	CASSLISGQGRVKLFF
TRBV7-9	TRBJ2-3	CASSLSRAAEGQYF
TRBV7-2	TRBJ2-3	CASSRTSGTDTQYF
TRBV9	TRBJ2-1	CASSAPTGASYNEQFF
TRBV6-5	TRBJ1-2	CASSPDRNYGYTF
TRBV5-6	TRBJ1-3	CASSLVGGLRSGNTIYF
TRBV7-3	TRBJ2-1	CASSFGTSQLDEQFF
TRBV5-1	TRBJ2-5	CASSLAQQETQYF
TRBV19	TRBJ1-3	CASKTLSSGNTIYF
TRBV28	TRBJ1-2	CASRTGTAITYTF
TRBV9	TRBJ2-7	CASSVGLAGGPQDEQYF
TRBV9	TRBJ2-5	CASSAGTGFETQYF
TRBV7-6	TRBJ1-4	CASSPTGGRSEKLFF
TRBV5-6	TRBJ1-5	CASSLVGQPQHF
TRBV7-9	TRBJ1-2	CASSFIGVREVYGYTF
TRBV9	TRBJ2-7	CASSIGLEGPYEQYF
TRBV27	TRBJ1-6	CASSVAGSSPLHF
TRBV29-1	TRBJ1-1	CSVVEDRNTEAFF